This entry describes one TCR beta chain. This specimen belongs to a study of blood T cell repertoires in COVID-19. In the study overall: Samples representing acute and convalescent COVID-19 were sourced from the United States, Italy and Spain. Sources were T cells, B-cell-depleted T cells, or PBMCs; the material itself was cDNA or gDNA.

Trimming removed 4 bases from V and 2 bases from J, with 9 bases in between. CDR1 is SGHRS, CDR2 YFSETQ, per germline. This CDR3 spans 14 amino acids. In the study's own analysis: Scientists estimated how many nucleated cells there were by amplifying reference gene primers. Libraries were prepared by immunoSEQ multiplex PCR; TCRdb keeps only in-frame clonotypes and omits some of them. Clone size and the V and J calls come from that table; the DNA yielded D and trimming. This table holds about 180,000 clones, 70% to 90% found once. The genes are TRBV5-1 and TRBJ2-2; tentative D call: TRBD1 (6 bases). This receptor was identified in a man between 18 and 29 years old who had recovered from COVID-19. Sequenced sample: peripheral blood. The CDR3 is CASSVRGNTGELFF. DNA of the CDR3: TGCGCCAGCAGCGTCAGGGGTAACACCGGGGAGCTGTTTTTT.